This TCR beta chain was identified in a study of cytotoxic CD8 clonotypes in ibrutinib-treated CLL. Repertoires were generated with immunoSEQ multiplex PCR, while TCRdb's copy carries only in-frame clones and drops some. The profile covers 40,000 or so clones, with just over 70% appearing a single time and roughly a tenth taken by the ten largest. The V gene end was trimmed by 9 bases and the J gene end by 1 base; junction bases not matched to a gene: 12. This CDR3 is 15 amino acids long. CDR1 MNHNS and CDR2 SASEGT come from the germline V gene. For TCR beta libraries, about 2.2 micrograms of genomic DNA were obtained from cryopreserved PBMCs.

The TCR comes from a human donor with chronic lymphocytic leukemia. Sequenced material: PBMCs, taken at disease progression, from a patient treated with ibrutinib. The chain combines TRBV6-1 with TRBJ2-7; 7 bases line up with TRBD1. This CDR3 reads CASTSQQGRSYEQYF. The CDR3 nucleotides read TGTGCCAGTACGAGCCAACAGGGGAGATCCTACGAGCAGTACTTC.